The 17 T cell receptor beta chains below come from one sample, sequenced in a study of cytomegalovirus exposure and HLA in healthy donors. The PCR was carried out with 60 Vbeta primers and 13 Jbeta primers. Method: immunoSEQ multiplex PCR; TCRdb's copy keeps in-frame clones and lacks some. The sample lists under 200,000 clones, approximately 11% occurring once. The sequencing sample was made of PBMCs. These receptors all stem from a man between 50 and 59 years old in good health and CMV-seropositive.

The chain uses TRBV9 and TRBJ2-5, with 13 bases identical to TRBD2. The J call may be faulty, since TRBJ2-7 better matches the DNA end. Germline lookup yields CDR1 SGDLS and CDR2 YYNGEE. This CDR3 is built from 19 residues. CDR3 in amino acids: CASSALPGLAGTLSYEQYF. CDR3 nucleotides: TGTGCCAGCAGCGCCCTACCGGGACTAGCGGGGACCCTCTCCTACGAGCAGTACTTC.

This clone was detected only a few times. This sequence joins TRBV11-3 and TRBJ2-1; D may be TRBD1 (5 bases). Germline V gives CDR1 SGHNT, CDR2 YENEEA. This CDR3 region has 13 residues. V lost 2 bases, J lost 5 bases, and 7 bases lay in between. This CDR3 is CASSLNRNNEQFF. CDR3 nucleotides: TGTGCCAGCAGCTTAAACAGGAACAATGAGCAGTTCTTC.

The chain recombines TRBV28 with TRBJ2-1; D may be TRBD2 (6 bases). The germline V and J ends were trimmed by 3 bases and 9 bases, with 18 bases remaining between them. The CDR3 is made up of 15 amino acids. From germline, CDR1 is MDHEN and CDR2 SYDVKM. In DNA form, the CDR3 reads TGTGCCAGCAGTTTTCCGGGATGGAGGAGGGGTGAGCAGTTCTTC. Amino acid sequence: CASSFPGWRRGEQFF. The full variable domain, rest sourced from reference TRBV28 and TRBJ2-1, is DVKVTQSSRYLVKRTGEKVFLECVQDMDHENMFWYRQDPGLGLRLIYFSYDVKMKEKGDIPEGYSVSREKKERFSLILESASTNQTSMYLCASSFPGWRRGEQFFGPGTRLTVL.

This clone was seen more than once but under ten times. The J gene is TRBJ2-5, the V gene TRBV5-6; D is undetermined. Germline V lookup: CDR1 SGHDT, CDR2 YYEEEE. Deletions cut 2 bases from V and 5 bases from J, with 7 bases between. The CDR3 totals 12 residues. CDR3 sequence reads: CASSFNAETQYF. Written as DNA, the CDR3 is TGTGCCAGCAGCTTCAATGCGGAGACCCAGTACTTC.

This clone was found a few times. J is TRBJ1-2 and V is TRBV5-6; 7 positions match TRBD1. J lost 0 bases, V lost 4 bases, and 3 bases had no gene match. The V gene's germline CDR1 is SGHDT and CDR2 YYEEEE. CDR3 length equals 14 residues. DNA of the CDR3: TGTGCCAGCAGCGATACAGGGGCTAACTATGGCTACACCTTC. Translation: CASSDTGANYGYTF.

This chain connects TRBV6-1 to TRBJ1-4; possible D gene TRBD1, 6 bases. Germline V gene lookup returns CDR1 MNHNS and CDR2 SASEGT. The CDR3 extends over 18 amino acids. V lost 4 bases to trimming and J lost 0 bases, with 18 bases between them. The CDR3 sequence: CASSVHGRGSATNEKLFF. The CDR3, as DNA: TGTGCCAGCAGTGTACACGGCAGGGGAAGCGCAACTAATGAAAAACTGTTTTTT.

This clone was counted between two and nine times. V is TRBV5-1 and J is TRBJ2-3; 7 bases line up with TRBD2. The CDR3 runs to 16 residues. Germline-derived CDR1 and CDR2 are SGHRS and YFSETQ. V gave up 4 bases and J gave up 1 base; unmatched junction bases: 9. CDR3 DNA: TGCGCCAGCAGCCCTTATAAGCGGGGAGGCACAGATACGCAGTATTTT. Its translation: CASSPYKRGGTDTQYF.

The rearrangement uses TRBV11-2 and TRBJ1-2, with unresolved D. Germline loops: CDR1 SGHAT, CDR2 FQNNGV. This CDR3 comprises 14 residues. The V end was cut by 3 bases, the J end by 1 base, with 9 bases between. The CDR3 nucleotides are TGTGCCAGCAGCTTCAGCCCGGGTAACTATGGCTACACCTTC. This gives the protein CASSFSPGNYGYTF.

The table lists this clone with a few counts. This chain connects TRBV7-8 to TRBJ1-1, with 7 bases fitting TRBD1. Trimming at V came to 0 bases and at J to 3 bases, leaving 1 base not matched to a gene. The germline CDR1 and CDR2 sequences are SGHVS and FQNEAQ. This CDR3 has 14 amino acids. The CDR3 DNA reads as TGTGCCAGCAGCTTAGCCAGGGGGGACACTGAAGCTTTCTTT. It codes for CASSLARGDTEAFF.

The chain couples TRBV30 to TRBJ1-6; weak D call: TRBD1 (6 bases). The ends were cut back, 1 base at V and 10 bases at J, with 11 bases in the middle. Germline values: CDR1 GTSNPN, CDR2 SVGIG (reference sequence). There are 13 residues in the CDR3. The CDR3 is CAWSAQGKSPLHF. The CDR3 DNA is TGTGCCTGGAGTGCTCAGGGGAAATCACCCCTCCACTTT. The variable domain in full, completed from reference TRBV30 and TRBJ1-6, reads SQTIHQWPATLVQPVGSPLSLECTVEGTSNPNLYWYRQAAGRGLQLLFYSVGIGQISSEVPQNLSASRPQDRQFILSSKKLLLSDSGFYLCAWSAQGKSPLHFGNGTRLTVT.

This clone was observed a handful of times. This chain's CDR3 is CASSSPQGPRGTQYF. CDR3 in DNA: TGTGCCAGCAGTTCACCACAGGGGCCGAGGGGGACCCAGTACTTC. This chain joins TRBV27 and TRBJ2-5; 7 bases agree with TRBD1. Germline values: CDR1 MNHEY, CDR2 SMNVEV (reference sequence). CDR3 length equals 15 residues. The V segment lost 4 bases and the J segment 7 bases; nucleotides outside the gene matches: 12.

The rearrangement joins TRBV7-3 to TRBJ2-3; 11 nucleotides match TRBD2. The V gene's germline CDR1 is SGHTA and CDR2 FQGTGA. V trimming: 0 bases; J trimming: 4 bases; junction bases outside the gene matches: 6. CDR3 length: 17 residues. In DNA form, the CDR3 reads TGTGCCAGCAGCTTAACCAGTAGCGGGGGGGCGGCAGATACGCAGTATTTT. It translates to CASSLTSSGGAADTQYF.

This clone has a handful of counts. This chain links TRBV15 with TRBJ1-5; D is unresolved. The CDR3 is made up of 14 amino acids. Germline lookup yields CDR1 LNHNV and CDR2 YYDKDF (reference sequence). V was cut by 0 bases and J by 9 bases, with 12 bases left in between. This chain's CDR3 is CATSRDGAGGPQHF. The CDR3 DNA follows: TGTGCCACCAGCAGAGATGGAGCCGGCGGGCCCCAGCATTTT.

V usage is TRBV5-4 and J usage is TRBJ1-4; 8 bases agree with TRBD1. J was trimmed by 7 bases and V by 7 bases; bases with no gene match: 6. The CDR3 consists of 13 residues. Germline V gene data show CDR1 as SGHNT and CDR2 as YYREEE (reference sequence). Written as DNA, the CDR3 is TGTGCCAGCTCGGACAGGGTTAGTGAAAAACTGTTTTTT. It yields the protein CASSDRVSEKLFF.

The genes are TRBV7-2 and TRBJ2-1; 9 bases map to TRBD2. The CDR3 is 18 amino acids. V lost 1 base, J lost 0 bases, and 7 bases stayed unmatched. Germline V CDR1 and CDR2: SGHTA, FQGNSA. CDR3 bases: TGTGCCAGCAGCTTAGGGCCTAGCGGGGCAAGCTCCTACAATGAGCAGTTCTTC. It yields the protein CASSLGPSGASSYNEQFF.

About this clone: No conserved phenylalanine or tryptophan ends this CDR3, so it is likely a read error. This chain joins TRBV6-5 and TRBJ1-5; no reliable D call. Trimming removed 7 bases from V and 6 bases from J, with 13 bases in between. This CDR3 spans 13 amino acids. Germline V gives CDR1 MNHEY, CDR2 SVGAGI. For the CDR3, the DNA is TGTGCCAGCAAGGCGGGAGGGCTTCAGCCCCAGCATTTG. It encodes CASKAGGLQPQHL.

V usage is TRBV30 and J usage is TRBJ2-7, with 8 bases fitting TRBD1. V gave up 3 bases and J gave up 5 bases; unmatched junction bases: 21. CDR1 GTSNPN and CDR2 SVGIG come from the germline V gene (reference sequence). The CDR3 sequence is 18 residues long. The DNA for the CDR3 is TGTGCCTGGAGCGGACTTCAACTTTTTACAGGGGGGTCCCACGAGCAGTACTTC. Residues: CAWSGLQLFTGGSHEQYF. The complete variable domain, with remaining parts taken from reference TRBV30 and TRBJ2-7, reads SQTIHQWPATLVQPVGSPLSLECTVEGTSNPNLYWYRQAAGRGLQLLFYSVGIGQISSEVPQNLSASRPQDRQFILSSKKLLLSDSGFYLCAWSGLQLFTGGSHEQYFGPGTRLTVT.